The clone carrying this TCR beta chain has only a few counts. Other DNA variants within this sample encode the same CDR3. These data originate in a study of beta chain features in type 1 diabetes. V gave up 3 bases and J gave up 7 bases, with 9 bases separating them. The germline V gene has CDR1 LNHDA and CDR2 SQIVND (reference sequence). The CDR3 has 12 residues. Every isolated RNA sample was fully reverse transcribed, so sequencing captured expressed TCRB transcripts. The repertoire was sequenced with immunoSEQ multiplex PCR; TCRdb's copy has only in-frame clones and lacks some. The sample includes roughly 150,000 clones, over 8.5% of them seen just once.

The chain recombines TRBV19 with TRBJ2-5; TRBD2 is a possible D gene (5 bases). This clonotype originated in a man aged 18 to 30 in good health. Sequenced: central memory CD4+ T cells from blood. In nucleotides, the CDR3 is TGTGCCAGTAGTATTGGGAGTGGGACCCAGTACTTC. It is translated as CASSIGSGTQYF.